This T cell receptor beta chain was profiled in a study of vaccination and CD4 T cells after COVID-19. Study-level findings and limits: Convalescent patients saw a median about 85% of their reactive clones show up only after vaccination.

Oncomine TCR Beta short-read sequencing was applied to DNA from cultured CD4+ T cells. TCRdb analysed the PCR reads with MiXCR anew, one entry per CDR3 protein. The sample lists nearly 15,000 distinct CDR3 sequences, less than 30% seen once, with less than 25% in the top ten. Only a few counts were recorded for this clonotype. Its target is unknown. This sample's treatment: roughly 10-day PBMC culture with coronavirus spike peptide pools or control peptides (ViraFEST assay). The CDR3 runs 12 residues. Germline V gives CDR1 MNHNS, CDR2 SASEGT. V lost 5 bases and J lost 6, with 11 bases in between. The sample was cultured CD4+ T cells from blood. This chain connects TRBV6-1 to TRBJ2-7; no firm D call. The TCR sequence derives from a human donor with COVID-19. CDR3 in DNA: TGTGCCAGCAGTCCCCCCGAGTCCGAGCAGTACTTC. This sequence encodes CASSPPESEQYF.